This is a list of T cell receptor beta chains from one sample in a study of neurological immune-mediated disorders. TCRdb re-called the 5' RACE reads with MiXCR, one entry per CDR3 protein. The sample holds 13,000 to 15,000 distinct CDR3 sequences, approximately 13% seen once. Sequencing was performed on CD8+ T cells from blood. Source of these receptors: a female donor with HTLV-1-associated myelopathy (HAM/TSP). Both conserved end residues are trimmed from each CDR3.

v_call cdr3_aa
TRBV29-1 SVEDGASGTGELF
TRBV7-2 ASSLLGLADRPYEQY
TRBV6-5 ASSYSNRITDTQY
TRBV4-1 ASSQDRGANEQF
TRBV4-3 ASSQDGVQVHYEQY
TRBV7-6 ASSGQREGGYEQY
TRBV4-1 ASRSRSTSSTYTQY
TRBV4-3 ASSGTGYEAF
TRBV20-1 SAGGWYEQY
TRBV4-1 ASSRSVNTYEQY
TRBV11-2 ASSLPGWRSGSNTGELF
TRBV5-1 ASSLELAGSYNEQF
TRBV29-1 SDTGGRTGELF
TRBV4-2 ASSQTTSADSTEAF
TRBV27 ASSLSGLDIQY
TRBV20-1 SARPTTSGREQY
TRBV7-9 ASRGGWDNEQF
TRBV7-6 ASSSRQGLHFDTQY
TRBV11-2 ASSPSLGALNEQF
TRBV28 ASSLRRVRTGELF
TRBV20-1 SARGMAGQF
TRBV5-6 ASSLQERVTGELF
TRBV7-2 ASSFLGGYEQY
TRBV5-1 ASSSLRAGPNTGELF
TRBV12-3/TRBV12-4 ASIEGYTGSFNTEAF
TRBV3-1 ASSQAGTQTGNTIY
TRBV12-3/TRBV12-4 ASTPGGTSGSQETQY
TRBV20-1 SATKTGTGFETQY
TRBV9 ASSVESYNEQF
TRBV3-1 ASSQVMAGGETQY
TRBV7-9 ASSLASGGQETQY
TRBV20-1 GLLANEQF
TRBV12-3/TRBV12-4 ASRNGLGSQPQH
TRBV6-2/TRBV6-3 ACSSYNEQF
TRBV3-1 ASSQVTNRDTGELF
TRBV15 ATSSTAGETQY
TRBV5-6 ASSFGAYKYNEQF
TRBV5-1 ASRDADNSGANVLT
TRBV7-2 ASSLYGGEGYNEQF
TRBV20-1 SARGWSAGAEGGSYEQY
TRBV20-1 SARSPFPESSGNTIY
TRBV29-1 SVEKGSTGELF
TRBV9 ASSVAGGGSGELF
TRBV4-3 ASSQDAGSDTEAF
TRBV2 ASSEAITDTQY
TRBV5-8 ASSIDRGSAYEQY
TRBV20-1 SANERQAGVRSSYNEQF
TRBV5-1 ASSLAGTGELF
TRBV4-1 ASSQPGTGGTEAF
TRBV6-5 ASSYSTGRTGELF
TRBV7-9 ASSSPFEGFDTEAF
TRBV5-6 ASSLVLGAKY
TRBV5-6 ASSLWDRGVNQPQH
TRBV7-9 ASSQTGRAEAF
TRBV12-3/TRBV12-4 ASSQGTGNQPQH